This T cell receptor (beta chain) derives from a study of cytomegalovirus exposure and HLA in healthy donors. Germline CDR1 and CDR2: SEHNR and FQNEAQ (reference sequence). The ends were cut back, 1 base at V and 4 bases at J, with 14 bases in the middle. CDR3 length: 16 amino acids. The data were produced by immunoSEQ multiplex PCR, yet TCRdb's version contains in-frame clones alone and is incomplete. Of more than 110,000 clones listed, approximately 87% are singletons. The sample was PBMCs. The receptor was isolated from a man between 18 and 29 years old in good health and CMV-seronegative. This sequence joins TRBV7-9 and TRBJ2-1; possibly TRBD2 for D (5 bases). In DNA form, the CDR3 reads TGTGCCAGCAGCTTAGTAGCCGGGGTAGCATACAATGAGCAGTTCTTC. Encoded protein: CASSLVAGVAYNEQFF.